This T cell receptor beta chain was recorded in a study of control samples from healthy donors and cancer patients. Sequencing was performed with immunoSEQ multiplex PCR; in TCRdb, only in-frame clones are kept and a portion is missing. Of about 130,000 clones in the sample, roughly 90% were seen once. This clonotype originated in a woman aged 45-59 years in good health. The sample taken for sequencing was blood.

The CDR3 protein is CASSLVVLNAGTSYNEQFF. CDR3 in DNA: TGTGCCAGCAGCTTAGTGGTCTTGAATGCGGGAACGTCCTACAATGAGCAGTTCTTC. This chain uses TRBV7-2 with TRBJ2-1, with D perhaps TRBD2 (6 bases). The CDR3 has 19 amino acids. The germline V gene encodes CDR1 SGHTA and CDR2 FQGNSA. Trimming removed 1 base at V and 1 base at J, with 20 bases between.